The source of this T cell receptor (beta chain) is a study of T cell changes during pregnancy in multiple sclerosis. Measured with immunoSEQ multiplex PCR; TCRdb has only the in-frame clones, and not every one. The sample has some 38,000 clones; roughly 89% are singletons. Germline CDR1 and CDR2: SEHNR and FQNEAQ (reference sequence). This CDR3 region has 13 residues. V lost 1 base and J lost 8, with 11 bases in between. V gene TRBV7-9 combines with J gene TRBJ1-2; D remains ambiguous. Here the sequenced sample was CD4+ T cells from peripheral blood mononuclear cells, taken in the second trimester of pregnancy. The sequence was obtained from a female donor in good health, enrolled as a control in a pregnancy study. CDR3 sequence reads: CASSLGLRGGYTF. CDR3 DNA: TGTGCCAGCAGCTTAGGCCTGAGAGGAGGCTACACCTTC.